This T cell receptor beta chain stems from a study of T cells in localized non-small cell lung cancer (dated by TCRdb to the early 2020s). Regarding the research as a whole: The study analyzed T cell repertoires of 236 early-stage NSCLC patients, comparing tumors and uninvolved tumor-adjacent lungs. The cohort comprised 200 to 300 treatment-naïve NSCLC patients with resected, localized lung tumors. A mean age of around 66 years was recorded for the NSCLC patients, of whom around 120 were male and about a hundred were female. Points the paper makes about the study in general: Of the top 100 tumor clones, a median of approximately 60 were detected in paired uninvolved adjacent lung; under 30 were also among that lung's top 100. Because multi-region tumor sequencing was not performed, intratumor heterogeneity could not be ruled out. Uninvolved tumor-adjacent lung showed the highest T cell clonality, higher than tumor, which suggests more focused antigenic responses in the adjacent lung. Because the study design was exploratory, TCR variables were selected using unadjusted p-values without false-discovery rate correction. Longer overall survival was associated with higher blood T cell density, whereas shorter survival was associated with higher adjacent-lung clonality.

Comment on this clone: The antigen this receptor binds is unknown. No per-base quality is available; no much larger clone lies one base away.

At diagnosis, tumor, uninvolved tumor-adjacent lung and peripheral blood were collected and then preserved as a mix of FFPE and fresh-frozen material. Blood samples were analyzed as peripheral blood mononuclear cells for TCR repertoire profiling. TCR beta CDR3 regions were sequenced from DNA using the immunoSEQ Assay. In the source study's methods: T cell density was computed as TCR beta template counts normalized to usable DNA estimated by amplifying housekeeping genes. The preseqR package was used to estimate richness by extrapolating to 400,000 templates for PBMC samples and to 120,000 templates for tissue samples. Clonality was calculated as one minus Pielou's evenness. Differential abundance testing on productive amino-acid clonotypes, with a minimum total count of 5 and an alpha of 0.1, was used to identify tissue-enriched TCRs. Repertoire overlap between compartments was quantified with the Jaccard Index and Morisita Overlap Index. GLIPH clustered TCR beta CDR3s with public tetramer-defined viral CDR3s; viral motifs required at least three viral sequences plus V-gene enrichment. The clones in this table, taken by TCRdb from immuneACCESS, are in-frame only. Not every clone is retained; where verified, under half of the shortfall comes from an unresolved V gene, and the cause of the rest is unknown. The D gene and trimming were derived from the DNA, and the V and J assignments and clone size from that table. The sample table lists 30,000 to 40,000 clones, approximately 84% of them with a count of one. Almost 6.5% of the sample belongs to the ten largest clones.

The V end loses 6 bases and the J end loses 0 bases, and a stretch of 19 bases separates them. CDR1 is given as SQVTM and CDR2 as ANQGSEA, both from the germline V gene. The CDR3 holds 16 amino acids from the cysteine to the phenylalanine. Only the CDR3 region is kept as DNA, spanning 48 bases read in frame from base 1. The V and J segments used are TRBV29-1 and TRBJ2-3; the D region possibly corresponds to TRBD1 (5 bases align). Here the sequenced sample was peripheral blood, taken before any cancer treatment. The clonotype was recovered from a man aged 35 to 69 with stage I lung adenocarcinoma. The CDR3: CSVGTGSLASTDTQYF. The DNA sequence follows: TGCAGCGTAGGTACAGGATCCCTTGCTAGCACAGATACGCAGTATTTT.